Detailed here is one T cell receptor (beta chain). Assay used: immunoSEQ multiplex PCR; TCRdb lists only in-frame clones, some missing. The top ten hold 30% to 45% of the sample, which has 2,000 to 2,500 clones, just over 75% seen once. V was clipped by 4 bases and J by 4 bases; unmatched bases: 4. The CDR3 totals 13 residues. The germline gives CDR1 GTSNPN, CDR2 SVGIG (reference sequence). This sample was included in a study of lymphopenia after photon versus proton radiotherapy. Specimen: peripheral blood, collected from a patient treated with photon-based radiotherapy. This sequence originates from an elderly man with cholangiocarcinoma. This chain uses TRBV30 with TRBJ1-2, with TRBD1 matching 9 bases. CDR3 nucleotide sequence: TGTGCCTGGAAAGGGACAGGGCCCTATGGCTACACCTTC. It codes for CAWKGTGPYGYTF.